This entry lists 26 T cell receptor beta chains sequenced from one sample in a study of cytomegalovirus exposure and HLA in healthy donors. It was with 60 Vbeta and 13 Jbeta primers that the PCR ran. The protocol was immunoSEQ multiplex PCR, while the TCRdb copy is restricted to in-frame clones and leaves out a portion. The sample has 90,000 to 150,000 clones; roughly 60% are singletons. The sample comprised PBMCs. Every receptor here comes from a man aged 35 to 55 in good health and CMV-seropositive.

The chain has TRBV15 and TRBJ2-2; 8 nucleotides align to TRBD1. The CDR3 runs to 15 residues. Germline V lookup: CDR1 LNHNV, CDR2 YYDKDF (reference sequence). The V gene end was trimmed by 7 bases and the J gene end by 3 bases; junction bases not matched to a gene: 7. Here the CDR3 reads CATNLDREDTGELFF. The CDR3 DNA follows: TGTGCCACCAACCTGGACAGGGAGGACACCGGGGAGCTGTTTTTT.

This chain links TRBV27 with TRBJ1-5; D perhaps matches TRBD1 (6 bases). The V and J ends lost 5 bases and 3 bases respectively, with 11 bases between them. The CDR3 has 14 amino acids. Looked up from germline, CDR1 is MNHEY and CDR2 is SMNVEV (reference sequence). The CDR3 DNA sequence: TGTGCCAGCAGTCTACAGGGTATCAATCAGCCCCAGCATTTT. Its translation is CASSLQGINQPQHF.

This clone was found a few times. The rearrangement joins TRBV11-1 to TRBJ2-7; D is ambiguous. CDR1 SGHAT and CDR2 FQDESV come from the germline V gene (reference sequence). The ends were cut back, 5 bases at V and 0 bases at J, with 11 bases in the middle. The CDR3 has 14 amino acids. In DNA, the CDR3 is TGTGCCAGCAGCCTCGACTCACCCTCCTACGAGCAGTACTTC. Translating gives CASSLDSPSYEQYF.

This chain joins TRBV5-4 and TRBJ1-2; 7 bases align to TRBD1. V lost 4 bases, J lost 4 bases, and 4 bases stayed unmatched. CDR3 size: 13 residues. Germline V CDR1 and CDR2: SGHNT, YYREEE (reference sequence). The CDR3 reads CASSPRDSYGYTF. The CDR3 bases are TGTGCCAGCAGCCCCCGGGACAGCTATGGCTACACCTTC.

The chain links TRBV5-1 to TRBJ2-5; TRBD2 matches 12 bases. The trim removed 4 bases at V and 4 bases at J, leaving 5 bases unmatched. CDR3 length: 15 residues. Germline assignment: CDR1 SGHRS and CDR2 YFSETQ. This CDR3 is CASSPKLAGGETQYF. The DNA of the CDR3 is TGCGCCAGCAGCCCTAAACTAGCGGGAGGAGAGACCCAGTACTTC.

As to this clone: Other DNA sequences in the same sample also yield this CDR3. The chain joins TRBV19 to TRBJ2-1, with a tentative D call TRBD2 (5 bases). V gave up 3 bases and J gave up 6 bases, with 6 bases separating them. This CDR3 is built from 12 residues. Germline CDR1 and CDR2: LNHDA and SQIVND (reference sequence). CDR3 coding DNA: TGTGCCAGTAGTATGGCGGGCAATGAGCAGTTCTTC. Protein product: CASSMAGNEQFF.

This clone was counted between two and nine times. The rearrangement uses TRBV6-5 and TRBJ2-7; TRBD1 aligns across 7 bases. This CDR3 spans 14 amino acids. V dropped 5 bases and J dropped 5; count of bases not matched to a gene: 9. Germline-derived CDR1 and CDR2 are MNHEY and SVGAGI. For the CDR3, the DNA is TGTGCCAGCAGTGGCCTAAACAGGGGTAACGAGCAGTACTTC. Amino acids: CASSGLNRGNEQYF.

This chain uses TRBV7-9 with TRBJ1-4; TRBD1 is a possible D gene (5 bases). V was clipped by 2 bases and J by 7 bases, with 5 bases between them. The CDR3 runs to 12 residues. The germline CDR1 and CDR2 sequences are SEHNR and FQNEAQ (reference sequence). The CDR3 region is CASSLQGEKLFF. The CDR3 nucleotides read TGTGCCAGCAGCTTACAGGGTGAAAAACTGTTTTTT.

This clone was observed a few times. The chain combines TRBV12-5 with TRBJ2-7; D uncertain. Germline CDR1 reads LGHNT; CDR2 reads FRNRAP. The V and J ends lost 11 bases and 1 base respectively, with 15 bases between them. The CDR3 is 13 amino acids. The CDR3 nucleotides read TGTGCTTGTCCCCCCGACTCTTCCTACGAGCAGTACTTC. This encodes CACPPDSSYEQYF.

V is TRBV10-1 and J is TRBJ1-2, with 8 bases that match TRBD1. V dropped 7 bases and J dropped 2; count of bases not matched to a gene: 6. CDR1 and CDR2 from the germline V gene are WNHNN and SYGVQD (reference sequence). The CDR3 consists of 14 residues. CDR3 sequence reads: CASMRDRQNYGYTF. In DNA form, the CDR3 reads TGCGCCAGCATGCGGGACAGGCAAAACTATGGCTACACCTTC.

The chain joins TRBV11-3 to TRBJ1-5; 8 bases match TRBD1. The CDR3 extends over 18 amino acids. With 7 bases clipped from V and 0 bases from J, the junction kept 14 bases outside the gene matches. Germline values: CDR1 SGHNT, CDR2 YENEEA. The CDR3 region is CASTSLGTGGYSNQPQHF. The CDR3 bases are TGTGCCAGCACCTCCCTGGGGACAGGTGGATATAGCAATCAGCCCCAGCATTTT.

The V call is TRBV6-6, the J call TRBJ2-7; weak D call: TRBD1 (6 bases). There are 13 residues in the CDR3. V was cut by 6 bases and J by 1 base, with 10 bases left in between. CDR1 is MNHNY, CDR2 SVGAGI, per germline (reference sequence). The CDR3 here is CASRKDRSYEQYF. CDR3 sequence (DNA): TGTGCCAGCAGAAAAGACAGGTCCTACGAGCAGTACTTC.

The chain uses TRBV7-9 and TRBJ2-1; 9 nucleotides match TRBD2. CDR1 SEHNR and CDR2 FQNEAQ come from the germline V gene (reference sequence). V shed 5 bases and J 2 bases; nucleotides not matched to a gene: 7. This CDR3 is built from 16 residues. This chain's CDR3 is CASSILTSGTYNEQFF. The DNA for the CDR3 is TGTGCCAGCAGCATTCTGACTAGCGGCACCTACAATGAGCAGTTCTTC.

The CDR3 is CASRDPRVTEAFF. The CDR3 region has the DNA TGTGCCAGCAGAGACCCCAGGGTAACTGAAGCTTTCTTT. The chain is built from TRBV6-5 and TRBJ1-1; tentative D call: TRBD1 (5 bases). CDR3 length: 13 residues. V lost 6 bases to trimming and J lost 5 bases, with 13 bases between them. Germline lookup yields CDR1 MNHEY and CDR2 SVGAGI.

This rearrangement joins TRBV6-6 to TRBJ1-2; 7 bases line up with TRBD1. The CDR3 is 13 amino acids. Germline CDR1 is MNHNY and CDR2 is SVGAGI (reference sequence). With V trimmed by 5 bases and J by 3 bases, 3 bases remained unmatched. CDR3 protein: CASSPQGDYGYTF. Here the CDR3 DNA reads TGTGCCAGCAGTCCTCAGGGGGACTATGGCTACACCTTC.

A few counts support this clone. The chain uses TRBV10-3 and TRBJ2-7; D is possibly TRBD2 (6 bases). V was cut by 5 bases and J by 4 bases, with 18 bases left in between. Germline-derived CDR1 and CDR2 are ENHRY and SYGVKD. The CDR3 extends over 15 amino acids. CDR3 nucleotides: TGTGCCATCAGTCCTTGGGATCGGGGGAGGTACGAGCAGTACTTC. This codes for CAISPWDRGRYEQYF.

The CDR3 region is CASSEQGSGQPQHF. In DNA form, the CDR3 reads TGTGCCAGCAGTGAACAGGGATCGGGGCAGCCCCAGCATTTT. The chain has TRBV6-4 and TRBJ1-5; maybe TRBD1 (6 bases). CDR3 length: 14 amino acids. Between the trimmed V and J ends, which lost 3 bases and 7 bases, there was a span of 13 bases. Germline V gene data show CDR1 as MRHNA and CDR2 as SNTAGT.

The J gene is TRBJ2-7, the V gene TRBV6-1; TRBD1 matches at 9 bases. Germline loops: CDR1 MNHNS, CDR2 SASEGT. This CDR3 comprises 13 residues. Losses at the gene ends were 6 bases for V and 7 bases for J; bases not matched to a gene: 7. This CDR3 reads CASRRQGVEEQYF. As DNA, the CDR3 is TGTGCCAGCAGGCGACAGGGGGTGGAAGAGCAGTACTTC.

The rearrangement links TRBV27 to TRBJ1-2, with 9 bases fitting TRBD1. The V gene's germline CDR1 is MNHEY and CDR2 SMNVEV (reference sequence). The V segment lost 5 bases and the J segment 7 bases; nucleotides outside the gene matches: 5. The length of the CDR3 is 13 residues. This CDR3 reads CASSDRDRAGYTF. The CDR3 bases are TGTGCCAGCAGTGACCGGGACAGGGCTGGCTACACCTTC.

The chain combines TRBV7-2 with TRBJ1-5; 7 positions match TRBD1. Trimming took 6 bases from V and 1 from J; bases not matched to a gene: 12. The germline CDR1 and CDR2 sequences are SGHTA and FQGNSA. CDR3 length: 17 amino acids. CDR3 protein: CASRPQGSYGSNQPQHF. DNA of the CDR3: TGTGCCAGCAGACCACAGGGGTCATACGGGAGCAATCAGCCCCAGCATTTT.

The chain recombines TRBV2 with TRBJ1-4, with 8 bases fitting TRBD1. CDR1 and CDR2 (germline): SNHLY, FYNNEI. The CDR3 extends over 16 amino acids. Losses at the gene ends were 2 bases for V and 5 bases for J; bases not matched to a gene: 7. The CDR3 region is CASSELLGTGNEKLFF. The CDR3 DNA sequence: TGTGCCAGCAGTGAACTCCTCGGGACAGGAAATGAAAAACTGTTTTTT.

CDR3 region: CASSYLTIAERGVDQYF. CDR3 in DNA: TGCGCCAGCAGCTACCTTACAATAGCGGAGCGAGGGGTGGACCAGTACTTC. The J gene is TRBJ2-5, the V gene TRBV5-1, with D tentatively TRBD2 (6 bases). V was shortened by 3 bases and J by 10 bases, with 28 bases between the two germline ends. The CDR3 is 17 residues long. Germline CDR1 reads SGHRS; CDR2 reads YFSETQ.

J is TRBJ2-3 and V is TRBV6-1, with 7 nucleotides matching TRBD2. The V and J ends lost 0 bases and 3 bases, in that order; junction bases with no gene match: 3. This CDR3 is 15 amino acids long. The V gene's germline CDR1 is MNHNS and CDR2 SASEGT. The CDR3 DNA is TGTGCCAGCAGTGAAGCAATGGGGGGGACAGATACGCAGTATTTT. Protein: CASSEAMGGTDTQYF.

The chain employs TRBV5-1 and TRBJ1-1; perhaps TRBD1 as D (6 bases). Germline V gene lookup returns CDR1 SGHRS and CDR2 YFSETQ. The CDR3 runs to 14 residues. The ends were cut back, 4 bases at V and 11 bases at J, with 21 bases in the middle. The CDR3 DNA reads TGCGCCAGCAGCCCAACCGTCAGGGGCCAACAGGCTTTCTTT. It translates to CASSPTVRGQQAFF. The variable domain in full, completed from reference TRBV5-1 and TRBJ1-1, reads KAGVTQTPRYLIKTRGQQVTLSCSPISGHRSVSWYQQTPGQGLQFLFEYFSETQRNKGNFPGRFSGRQFSNSRSEMNVSTLELGDSALYLCASSPTVRGQQAFFGQGTRLTVV.

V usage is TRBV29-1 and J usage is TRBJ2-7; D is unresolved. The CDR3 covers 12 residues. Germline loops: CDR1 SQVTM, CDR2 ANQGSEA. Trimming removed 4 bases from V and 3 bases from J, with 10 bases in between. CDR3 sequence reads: CSVVYRNYEQYF. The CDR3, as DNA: TGCAGCGTTGTTTACAGAAACTACGAGCAGTACTTC.

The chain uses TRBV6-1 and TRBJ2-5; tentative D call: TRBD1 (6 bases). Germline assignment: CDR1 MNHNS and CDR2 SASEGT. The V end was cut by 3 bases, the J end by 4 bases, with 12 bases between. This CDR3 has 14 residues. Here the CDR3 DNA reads TGTGCCAGCAGTGACAGGGGTTTAGTAGAGACCCAGTACTTC. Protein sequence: CASSDRGLVETQYF.